Listed below are T cell receptor beta chains from one sample, sequenced in a study of graft-versus-host responses after intestinal transplantation. For these TCRs, the target antigens are not known. Produced via immunoSEQ multiplex PCR; TCRdb's table is partial and in-frame only. The sample shows more than 70,000 clones, around 84% of them seen only once. The source material was unstimulated CD4+ T cells sorted from spleen or lymph node cells, sampled before intestinal transplant. The source is a human donor who received an intestinal transplant. Each CDR3 is given with its conserved first and last residue. Each record gives: D gene, V gene, clone size, J gene, CDR3 length, CDR3 DNA, CDR3 protein. D genes are given only for firm matches. Part of the rows lack a size; the others show once, few, many or a class for expanded clones.

d_call: TRBD2; v_call: TRBV10-1; clone_size: NA; j_call: TRBJ2-5; cdr3_length: 15; cdr3_nt: TGCGCCAGCAGTGCGGGACTAGCGGGACTGGAGACCCAGTACTTC; cdr3_aa: CASSAGLAGLETQYF
d_call: TRBD1; v_call: TRBV7-2; clone_size: once; j_call: TRBJ2-3; cdr3_length: 16; cdr3_nt: TGTGCCAGCAGCGCCCCTGGACAGGGGGTGATGAATACGCAGTATTTT; cdr3_aa: CASSAPGQGVMNTQYF
d_call: NA; v_call: TRBV9; clone_size: once; j_call: TRBJ2-3; cdr3_length: 16; cdr3_nt: TGTGCCAGCAGCGTAGCGGGGGGCCAAAGCACAGATACGCAGTATTTT; cdr3_aa: CASSVAGGQSTDTQYF
d_call: TRBD1; v_call: TRBV5-1; clone_size: NA; j_call: TRBJ1-6; cdr3_length: 14; cdr3_nt: TGCGCCAGCAGCGGGGGGACAGGTAATTCACCCCTCCACTTT; cdr3_aa: CASSGGTGNSPLHF
d_call: TRBD1; v_call: TRBV9; clone_size: NA; j_call: TRBJ1-5; cdr3_length: 14; cdr3_nt: TGTGCCAGCAGCGTGGAGGGGGCTGGTCAGCCCCAGCATTTT; cdr3_aa: CASSVEGAGQPQHF
d_call: NA; v_call: TRBV7-2; clone_size: NA; j_call: TRBJ2-5; cdr3_length: 14; cdr3_nt: TGTGCCAGCAGCTTAGGGGCGGGTAAAGAGACCCAGTACTTC; cdr3_aa: CASSLGAGKETQYF
d_call: NA; v_call: TRBV6-6; clone_size: NA; j_call: TRBJ1-2; cdr3_length: 13; cdr3_nt: TGTGCCAGCAGTTACGGGGGGGGAGATGGCTACACCTTC; cdr3_aa: CASSYGGGDGYTF
d_call: NA; v_call: TRBV30; clone_size: NA; j_call: TRBJ1-2; cdr3_length: 17; cdr3_nt: TGTGCCTGGAGTGATATTACCTCCGGACAGAGGCCCTATGGCTACACCTTC; cdr3_aa: CAWSDITSGQRPYGYTF
d_call: NA; v_call: TRBV4-1; clone_size: NA; j_call: TRBJ2-7; cdr3_length: 15; cdr3_nt: TGCGCCAGCAGCCCTACCTCAGCAGGGGGGTACGAGCAGTACTTC; cdr3_aa: CASSPTSAGGYEQYF
d_call: TRBD2; v_call: TRBV7-8; clone_size: NA; j_call: TRBJ2-5; cdr3_length: 13; cdr3_nt: TGTGCCAGCTCGCGACTAGCGGAGATGGCCCAGTACTTC; cdr3_aa: CASSRLAEMAQYF
d_call: NA; v_call: TRBV6-5; clone_size: NA; j_call: TRBJ2-4; cdr3_length: 15; cdr3_nt: TGTGCCAGCAGAGACTACAGTTTAGCCAAAAACATTCAGTACTTC; cdr3_aa: CASRDYSLAKNIQYF
d_call: TRBD2; v_call: TRBV5-1; clone_size: NA; j_call: TRBJ2-5; cdr3_length: 16; cdr3_nt: TGCGCCAGCAGCCTCGAACCAGCGGGAGTTATTGAGACCCAGTACTTC; cdr3_aa: CASSLEPAGVIETQYF
d_call: NA; v_call: TRBV27; clone_size: few; j_call: TRBJ2-7; cdr3_length: 13; cdr3_nt: TGTGCCAGCAGTTCCCACAGGGGAGGCGAGCAGTACTTC; cdr3_aa: CASSSHRGGEQYF
d_call: TRBD1; v_call: TRBV7-9; clone_size: once; j_call: TRBJ2-7; cdr3_length: 15; cdr3_nt: TGTGCCAGCAGCTTCCGATGGACAGGGGCGGACGAGCAGTACTTC; cdr3_aa: CASSFRWTGADEQYF
d_call: NA; v_call: TRBV5-6; clone_size: NA; j_call: TRBJ2-5; cdr3_length: 14; cdr3_nt: TGTGCCAGCAGCCACGACACCTATGGAGAGACCCAGTACTTC; cdr3_aa: CASSHDTYGETQYF
d_call: NA; v_call: TRBV2; clone_size: NA; j_call: TRBJ1-2; cdr3_length: 15; cdr3_nt: TGTGCCAGCAGGTGGACAGCCATGGTTAACTATGGCTACACCTTC; cdr3_aa: CASRWTAMVNYGYTF
d_call: TRBD1; v_call: TRBV5-1; clone_size: NA; j_call: TRBJ1-4; cdr3_length: 13; cdr3_nt: TGCGCCAGCAAAACAGGGGGAAATGAAAAACTGTTTTTT; cdr3_aa: CASKTGGNEKLFF
d_call: NA; v_call: TRBV5-1; clone_size: NA; j_call: TRBJ2-3; cdr3_length: 17; cdr3_nt: TGCGCCAGCAGCTCTGGAAGTGGAGCAGAGGGCACAGATACGCAGTATTTT; cdr3_aa: CASSSGSGAEGTDTQYF
d_call: NA; v_call: TRBV5-1; clone_size: NA; j_call: TRBJ2-1; cdr3_length: 17; cdr3_nt: TGCGCCAGCAGCTCCTACTGGGTTAGCGGTAAGAGGAATGAGCAGTTCTTC; cdr3_aa: CASSSYWVSGKRNEQFF
d_call: TRBD1; v_call: TRBV4-1; clone_size: NA; j_call: TRBJ2-6; cdr3_length: 18; cdr3_nt: TGCGCCAGCAGCCCAGGGACAGGGGCGGGCTCTGGGGCCAACGTCCTGACTTTC; cdr3_aa: CASSPGTGAGSGANVLTF
d_call: TRBD2; v_call: TRBV5-8; clone_size: NA; j_call: TRBJ2-5; cdr3_length: 16; cdr3_nt: TGTGCCAGCAGCCTCGGGACTAGCGGGAGTAAGGAGACCCAGTACTTC; cdr3_aa: CASSLGTSGSKETQYF
d_call: TRBD2; v_call: TRBV5-6; clone_size: NA; j_call: TRBJ2-1; cdr3_length: 15; cdr3_nt: TGTGCCAGCAGCTTGGGCCTAGCGGGAGTAAGCGAGCAGTTCTTC; cdr3_aa: CASSLGLAGVSEQFF
d_call: NA; v_call: TRBV13; clone_size: NA; j_call: TRBJ1-6; cdr3_length: 15; cdr3_nt: TGTGCCAGCAGCTTAGCGGGGATCAGAAATTCACCCCTCCACTTT; cdr3_aa: CASSLAGIRNSPLHF
d_call: NA; v_call: TRBV9; clone_size: NA; j_call: TRBJ2-5; cdr3_length: 17; cdr3_nt: TGTGCCAGCAGCGCCTTCAGGGGTAGCGCAGACCAAGAGACCCAGTACTTC; cdr3_aa: CASSAFRGSADQETQYF
d_call: NA; v_call: TRBV2; clone_size: NA; j_call: TRBJ1-6; cdr3_length: 12; cdr3_nt: TGTGCCAGCAATCTCCCAGGTCTGCCCCTCCACTTT; cdr3_aa: CASNLPGLPLHF
d_call: TRBD1; v_call: TRBV6-5; clone_size: NA; j_call: TRBJ2-7; cdr3_length: 15; cdr3_nt: TGTGCCAGCAGTTACTCTTCACAGGGGGTCTACGAGCAGTACTTC; cdr3_aa: CASSYSSQGVYEQYF
d_call: NA; v_call: TRBV29-1; clone_size: NA; j_call: TRBJ1-2; cdr3_length: 12; cdr3_nt: TGCAGCGCCAGCCTGGGGCCGGGTGGCTACACCTTC; cdr3_aa: CSASLGPGGYTF
d_call: NA; v_call: TRBV5-8; clone_size: NA; j_call: TRBJ2-1; cdr3_length: 12; cdr3_nt: TGTGCCAGCAGCCCGCGGACAGTTTGGCAGTTCTTC; cdr3_aa: CASSPRTVWQFF
d_call: NA; v_call: TRBV2; clone_size: once; j_call: TRBJ2-1; cdr3_length: 14; cdr3_nt: TGTGCCAGCAGCCAGCGGCCTGCCTACAATGAGCAGTTCTTC; cdr3_aa: CASSQRPAYNEQFF
d_call: TRBD1; v_call: TRBV11-2; clone_size: NA; j_call: TRBJ1-1; cdr3_length: 14; cdr3_nt: TGTGCCAGCAGACCGACAGGGACTTACACTGAAGCTTTCTTT; cdr3_aa: CASRPTGTYTEAFF
d_call: TRBD1; v_call: TRBV28; clone_size: NA; j_call: TRBJ2-3; cdr3_length: 15; cdr3_nt: TGTGCCAGCAGTTCCCCCGGACAGGTGGGAGATACGCAGTATTTT; cdr3_aa: CASSSPGQVGDTQYF
d_call: NA; v_call: TRBV6-4; clone_size: NA; j_call: TRBJ1-2; cdr3_length: 13; cdr3_nt: TGTGCCAGCAGTGTACCGGGACACCATGGCTACACCTTC; cdr3_aa: CASSVPGHHGYTF
d_call: NA; v_call: TRBV5-5; clone_size: NA; j_call: TRBJ1-5; cdr3_length: 17; cdr3_nt: TGTGCCAGCAGCATCAATCCCCCGGGACTTTACAATCAGCCCCAGCATTTT; cdr3_aa: CASSINPPGLYNQPQHF
d_call: NA; v_call: TRBV30; clone_size: NA; j_call: TRBJ1-3; cdr3_length: 15; cdr3_nt: TGTGCCTGGAGTGATATTTCTCTCTCTGGAAACACCATATATTTT; cdr3_aa: CAWSDISLSGNTIYF
d_call: NA; v_call: TRBV28; clone_size: NA; j_call: TRBJ1-1; cdr3_length: 14; cdr3_nt: TGTGCCAGCAGTAAAGACAGGATCAACACTGAAGCTTTCTTT; cdr3_aa: CASSKDRINTEAFF
d_call: TRBD1; v_call: TRBV2; clone_size: few; j_call: TRBJ1-5; cdr3_length: 14; cdr3_nt: TGTGCCAGCAGTCCGACCACAGGGGACCAGCCCCAGCATTTT; cdr3_aa: CASSPTTGDQPQHF
d_call: NA; v_call: TRBV5-1; clone_size: NA; j_call: TRBJ2-7; cdr3_length: 14; cdr3_nt: TGCGCCAGCAGCTTGGAAAGGGGCAGCTACGAGCAGTACTTC; cdr3_aa: CASSLERGSYEQYF
d_call: NA; v_call: TRBV28; clone_size: NA; j_call: TRBJ2-1; cdr3_length: 10; cdr3_nt: TGTGCCAGCACCACCACAGAGCAGTTCTTC; cdr3_aa: CASTTTEQFF
d_call: TRBD1; v_call: TRBV6-1; clone_size: once; j_call: TRBJ2-7; cdr3_length: 19; cdr3_nt: TGTGCCAGCAGTGATCCGACCATCCCGACAGGGGTGAGCTCCTACGAGCAGTACTTC; cdr3_aa: CASSDPTIPTGVSSYEQYF
d_call: NA; v_call: TRBV5-4; clone_size: NA; j_call: TRBJ2-3; cdr3_length: 12; cdr3_nt: TGTGCCAGCAGCTCTAGCACAGATACGCAGTATTTT; cdr3_aa: CASSSSTDTQYF
d_call: TRBD1; v_call: TRBV6-6; clone_size: few; j_call: TRBJ1-1; cdr3_length: 12; cdr3_nt: TGTGCCAGCAGGAAGGAGGGGGCTGTAGCTTTCTTT; cdr3_aa: CASRKEGAVAFF
d_call: TRBD2; v_call: TRBV5-4; clone_size: NA; j_call: TRBJ2-7; cdr3_length: 15; cdr3_nt: TGTGCCAGCAGCCCCACCCGAAGCGGGAGTGGCGAGCAGTACTTC; cdr3_aa: CASSPTRSGSGEQYF
d_call: TRBD1; v_call: TRBV6-4; clone_size: once; j_call: TRBJ1-5; cdr3_length: 17; cdr3_nt: TGTGCCACCTCCCTGGGGGGGGGACAGGGGGCGGGTCAGCCCCAGCATTTT; cdr3_aa: CATSLGGGQGAGQPQHF